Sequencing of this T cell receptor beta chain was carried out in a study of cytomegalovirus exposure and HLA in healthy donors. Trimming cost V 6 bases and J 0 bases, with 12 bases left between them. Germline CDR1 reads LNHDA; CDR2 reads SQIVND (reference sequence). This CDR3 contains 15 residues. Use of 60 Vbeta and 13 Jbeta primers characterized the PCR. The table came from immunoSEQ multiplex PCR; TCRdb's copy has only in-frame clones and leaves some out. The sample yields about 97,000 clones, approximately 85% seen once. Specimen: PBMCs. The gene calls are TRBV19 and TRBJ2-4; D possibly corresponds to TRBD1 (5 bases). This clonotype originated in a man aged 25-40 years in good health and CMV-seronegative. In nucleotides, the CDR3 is TGTGCCAGTAGCGACAGCAACCTAGCCAAAAACATTCAGTACTTC. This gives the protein CASSDSNLAKNIQYF.